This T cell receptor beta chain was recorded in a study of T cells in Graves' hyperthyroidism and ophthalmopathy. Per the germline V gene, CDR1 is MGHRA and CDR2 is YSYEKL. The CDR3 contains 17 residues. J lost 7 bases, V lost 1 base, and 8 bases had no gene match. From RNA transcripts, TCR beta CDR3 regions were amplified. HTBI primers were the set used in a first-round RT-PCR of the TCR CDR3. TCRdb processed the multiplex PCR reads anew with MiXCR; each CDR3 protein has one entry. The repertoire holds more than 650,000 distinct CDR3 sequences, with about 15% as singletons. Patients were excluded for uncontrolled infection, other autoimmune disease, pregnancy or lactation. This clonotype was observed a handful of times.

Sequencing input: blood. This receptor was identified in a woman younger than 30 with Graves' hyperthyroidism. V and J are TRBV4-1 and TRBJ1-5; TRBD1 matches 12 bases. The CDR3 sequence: CASSQAAGTGGLQPQHF. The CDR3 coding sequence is TGCGCCAGCAGCCAAGCAGCCGGGACAGGGGGCTTGCAGCCCCAGCATTTT.